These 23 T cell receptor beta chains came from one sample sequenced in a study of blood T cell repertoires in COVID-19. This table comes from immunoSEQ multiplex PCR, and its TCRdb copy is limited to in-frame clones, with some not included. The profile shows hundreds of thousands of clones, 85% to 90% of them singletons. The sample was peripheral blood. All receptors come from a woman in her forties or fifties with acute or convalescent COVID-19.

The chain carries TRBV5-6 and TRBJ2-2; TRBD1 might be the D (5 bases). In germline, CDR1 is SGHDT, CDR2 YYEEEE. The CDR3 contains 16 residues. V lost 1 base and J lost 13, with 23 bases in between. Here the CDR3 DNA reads TGTGCCAGCAGCTTGTTAAATTGGGGCCAGGGATCTCCGCTGTTTTTT. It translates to CASSLLNWGQGSPLFF.

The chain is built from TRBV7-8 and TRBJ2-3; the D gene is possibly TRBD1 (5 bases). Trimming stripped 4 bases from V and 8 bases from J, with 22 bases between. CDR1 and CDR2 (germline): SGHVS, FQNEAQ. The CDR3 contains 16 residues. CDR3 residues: CASSWTFDSGSSTQYF. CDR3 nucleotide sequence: TGTGCCAGCAGCTGGACCTTCGATTCAGGGTCTAGTACGCAGTATTTT. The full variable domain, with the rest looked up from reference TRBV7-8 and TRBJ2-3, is GAGVSQSPRYKVAKRGQDVALRCDPISGHVSLFWYQQALGQGPEFLTYFQNEAQLDKSGLPSDRFFAERPEGSVSTLKIQRTQQEDSAVYLCASSWTFDSGSSTQYFGPGTRLTVL.

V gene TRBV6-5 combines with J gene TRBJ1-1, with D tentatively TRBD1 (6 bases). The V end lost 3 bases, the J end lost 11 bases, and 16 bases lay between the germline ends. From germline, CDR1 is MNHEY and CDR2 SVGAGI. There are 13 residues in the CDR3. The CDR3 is CASSYSTGTKAFF. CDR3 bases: TGTGCCAGCAGTTATTCCACCGGGACAAAGGCTTTCTTT.

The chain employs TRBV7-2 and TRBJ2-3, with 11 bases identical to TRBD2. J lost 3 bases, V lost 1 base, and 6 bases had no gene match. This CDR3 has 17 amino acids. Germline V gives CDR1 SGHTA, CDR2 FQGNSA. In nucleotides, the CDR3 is TGTGCCAGCAGCTTAGGGTCTAGCGGGAGGCATACAGATACGCAGTATTTT. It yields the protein CASSLGSSGRHTDTQYF.

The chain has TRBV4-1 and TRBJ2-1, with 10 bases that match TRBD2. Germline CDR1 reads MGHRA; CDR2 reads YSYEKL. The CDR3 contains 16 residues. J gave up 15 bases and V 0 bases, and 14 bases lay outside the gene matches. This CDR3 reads CASSQDRLAGPHASFF. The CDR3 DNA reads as TGCGCCAGCAGCCAAGATAGACTAGCGGGCCCGCATGCTTCGTTCTTC.

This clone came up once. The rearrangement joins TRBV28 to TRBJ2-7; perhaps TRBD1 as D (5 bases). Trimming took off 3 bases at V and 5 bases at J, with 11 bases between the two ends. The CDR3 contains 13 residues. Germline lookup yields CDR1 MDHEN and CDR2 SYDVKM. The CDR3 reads CASSLAGKNEQYF. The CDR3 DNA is TGTGCCAGCAGTTTGGCAGGGAAGAACGAGCAGTACTTC.

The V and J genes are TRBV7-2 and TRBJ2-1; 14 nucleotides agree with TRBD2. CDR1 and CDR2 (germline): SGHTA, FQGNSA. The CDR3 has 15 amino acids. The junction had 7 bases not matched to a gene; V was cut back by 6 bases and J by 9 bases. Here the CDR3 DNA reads TGTGCCAGCAGTTTGACTAGCGGGGGGGCCAGTGAGCAGTTCTTC. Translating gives CASSLTSGGASEQFF.

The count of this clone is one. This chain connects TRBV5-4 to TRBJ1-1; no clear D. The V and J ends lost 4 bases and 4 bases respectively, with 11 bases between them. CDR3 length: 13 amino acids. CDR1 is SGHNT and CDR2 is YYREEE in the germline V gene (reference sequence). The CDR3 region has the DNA TGTGCCAGCAGCCTCACGGGGAGCACTGAAGCTTTCTTT. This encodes CASSLTGSTEAFF.

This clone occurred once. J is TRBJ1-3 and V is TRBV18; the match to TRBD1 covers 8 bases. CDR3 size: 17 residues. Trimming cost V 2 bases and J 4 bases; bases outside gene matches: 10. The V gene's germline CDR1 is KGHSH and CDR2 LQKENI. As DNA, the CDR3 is TGTGCCAGCTCACCATTCGGACAGGGTAGCTCCGGAAACACCATATATTTT. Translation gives CASSPFGQGSSGNTIYF.

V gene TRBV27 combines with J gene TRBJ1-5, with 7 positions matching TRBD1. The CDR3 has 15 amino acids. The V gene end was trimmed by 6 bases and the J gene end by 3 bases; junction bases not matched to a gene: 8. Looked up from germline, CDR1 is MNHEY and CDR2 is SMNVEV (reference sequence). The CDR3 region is CASRAGTAYNQPQHF. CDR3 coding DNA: TGTGCCAGCAGAGCTGGGACAGCATACAATCAGCCCCAGCATTTT.

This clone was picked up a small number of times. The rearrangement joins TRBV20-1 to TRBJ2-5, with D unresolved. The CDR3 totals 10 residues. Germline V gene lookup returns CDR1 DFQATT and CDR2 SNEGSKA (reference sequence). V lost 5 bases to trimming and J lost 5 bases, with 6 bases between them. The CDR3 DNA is TGCAGTGCTGGCAGGGAGACCCAGTACTTC. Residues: CSAGRETQYF.

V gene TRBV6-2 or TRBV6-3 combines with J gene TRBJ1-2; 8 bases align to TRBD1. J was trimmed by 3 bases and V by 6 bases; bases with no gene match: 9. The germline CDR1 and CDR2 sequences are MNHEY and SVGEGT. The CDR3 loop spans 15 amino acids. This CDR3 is CASSLPGQVHYGYTF. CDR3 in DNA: TGTGCCAGCAGCTTACCGGGACAGGTGCACTATGGCTACACCTTC.

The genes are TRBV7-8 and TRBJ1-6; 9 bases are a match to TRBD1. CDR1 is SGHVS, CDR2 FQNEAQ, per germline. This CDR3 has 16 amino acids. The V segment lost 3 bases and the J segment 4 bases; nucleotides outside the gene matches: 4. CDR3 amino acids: CASSFRQGGYNSPLHF. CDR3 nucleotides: TGTGCCAGCAGCTTCCGACAGGGGGGGTATAATTCACCCCTCCACTTT.

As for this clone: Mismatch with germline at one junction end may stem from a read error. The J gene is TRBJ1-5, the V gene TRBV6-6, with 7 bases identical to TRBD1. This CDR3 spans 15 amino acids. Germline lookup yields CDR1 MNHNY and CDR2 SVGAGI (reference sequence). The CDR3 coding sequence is TGTGCCAGCAGTTACTCGAGTACAGGGGATCAGGCCCAGCATTTT. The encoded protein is CASSYSSTGDQAQHF.

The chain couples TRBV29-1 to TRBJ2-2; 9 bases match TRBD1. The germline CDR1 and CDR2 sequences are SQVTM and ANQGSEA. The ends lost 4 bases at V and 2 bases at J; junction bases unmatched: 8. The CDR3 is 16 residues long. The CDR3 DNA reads TGCAGCGTTGTTAACAGGGGGCGGGAAAACACCGGGGAGCTGTTTTTT. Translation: CSVVNRGRENTGELFF.

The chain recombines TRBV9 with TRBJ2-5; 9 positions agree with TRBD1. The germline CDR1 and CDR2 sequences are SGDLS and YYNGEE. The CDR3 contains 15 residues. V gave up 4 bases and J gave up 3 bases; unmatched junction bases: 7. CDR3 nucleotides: TGTGCCAGCAGCTCCGGGGGACAGGGAAAAGAGACCCAGTACTTC. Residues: CASSSGGQGKETQYF.

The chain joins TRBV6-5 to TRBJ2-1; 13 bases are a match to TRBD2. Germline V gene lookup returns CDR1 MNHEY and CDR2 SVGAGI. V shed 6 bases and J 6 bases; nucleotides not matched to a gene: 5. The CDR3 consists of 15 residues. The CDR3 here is CASRETSGGPNEQFF. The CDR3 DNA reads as TGTGCCAGCAGGGAGACTAGCGGGGGGCCCAATGAGCAGTTCTTC.

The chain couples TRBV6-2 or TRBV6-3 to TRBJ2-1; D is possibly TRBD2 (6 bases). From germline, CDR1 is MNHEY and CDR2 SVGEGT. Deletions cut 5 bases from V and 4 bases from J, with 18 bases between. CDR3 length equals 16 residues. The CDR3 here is CASSSFRPSDYNEQFF. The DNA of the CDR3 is TGTGCCAGCAGTAGTTTCAGGCCTAGCGATTACAATGAGCAGTTCTTC.

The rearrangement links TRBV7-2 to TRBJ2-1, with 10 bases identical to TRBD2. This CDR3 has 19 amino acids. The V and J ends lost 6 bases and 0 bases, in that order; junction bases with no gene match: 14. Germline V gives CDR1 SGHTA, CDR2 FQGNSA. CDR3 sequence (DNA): TGTGCCAGCAGGGGAACCGGGACTAGCGTGTCGAGCTCCTACAATGAGCAGTTCTTC. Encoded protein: CASRGTGTSVSSSYNEQFF.

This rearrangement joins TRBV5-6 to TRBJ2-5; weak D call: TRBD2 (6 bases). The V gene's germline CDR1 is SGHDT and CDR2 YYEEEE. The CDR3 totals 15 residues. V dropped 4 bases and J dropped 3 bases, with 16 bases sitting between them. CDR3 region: CASSKTPGRKETQYF. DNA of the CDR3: TGTGCCAGCAGCAAAACCCCCGGGAGAAAAGAGACCCAGTACTTC.

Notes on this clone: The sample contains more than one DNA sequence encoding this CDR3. For the CDR3, the DNA is TGTGCCAGCAGCGTAGTCCCACGGGATACGCAGTATTTT. It is translated as CASSVVPRDTQYF. The rearrangement uses TRBV9 and TRBJ2-3, with D unclear. Per germline, CDR1 SGDLS and CDR2 YYNGEE. V dropped 0 bases and J dropped 6 bases, with 8 bases sitting between them. CDR3 size: 13 residues.

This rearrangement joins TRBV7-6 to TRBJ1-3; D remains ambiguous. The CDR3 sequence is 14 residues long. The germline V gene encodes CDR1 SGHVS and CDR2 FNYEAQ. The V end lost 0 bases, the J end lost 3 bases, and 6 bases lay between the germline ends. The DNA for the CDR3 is TGTGCCAGCAGCTTAGCAGGGAGTGGAAACACCATATATTTT. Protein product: CASSLAGSGNTIYF.

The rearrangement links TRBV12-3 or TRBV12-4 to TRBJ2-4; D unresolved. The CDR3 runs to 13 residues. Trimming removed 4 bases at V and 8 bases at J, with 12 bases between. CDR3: CASSSLSVDIQYF. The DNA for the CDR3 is TGTGCCAGCAGTTCCCTGTCGGTTGACATTCAGTACTTC.